The 17 T cell receptor beta chains in this list originate from one sample, sequenced in a study of CD8 T cells in cerebrospinal fluid in Alzheimer's disease. No DNA is given; TCRdb re-called the 10x single-cell sequencing reads and lists each CDR3 protein once. The sample data list about 1,500 distinct CDR3 sequences. The sequenced sample consisted of cerebrospinal fluid. The receptors originated from a human donor in good health.

This clonotype is medium-sized by frequency. The chain recombines TRBV6-2 or TRBV6-3 with TRBJ2-7; TCRdb's D call, TRBD1, is unchecked because there is no DNA. The CDR3 runs 15 residues. From germline, CDR1 is MNHEY and CDR2 SVGEGT. This CDR3 is CASSLRGATPYEQYF.

This clonotype is identified as large (0.1 to 1%) from frequency. The rearrangement links TRBV4-3 to TRBJ1-5; checking the TCRdb D call of TRBD1 is not possible without DNA. The CDR3 covers 16 residues. Germline values: CDR1 LGHNA, CDR2 YSLEER. This CDR3 is CASSQDLRGGNQPQHF.

Measured by frequency, this clonotype is large. The chain is built from TRBV7-2 and TRBJ2-7. The CDR3 runs 11 residues. Germline V gene lookup returns CDR1 SGHTA and CDR2 FQGNSA. CDR3 residues: CASRGEYEQYF.

By frequency, this clonotype is medium-sized. The genes are TRBV4-1 and TRBJ2-2. CDR1 and CDR2 (germline): MGHRA, YSYEKL. This CDR3 is 15 amino acids long. The CDR3 sequence: CASGILGAKTGELFF.

In terms of frequency, this clonotype is medium-sized. This rearrangement joins TRBV6-6 to TRBJ1-4; as DNA is missing, the TRBD1 call by TCRdb cannot be tested. CDR1 MNHNY and CDR2 SVGAGI come from the germline V gene (reference sequence). This CDR3 has 15 amino acids. The CDR3 here is CASRPPSATNEKLFF.

This clonotype is classed as medium-sized (0.01 to 0.1%) by frequency. V usage is TRBV14 and J usage is TRBJ2-5. The CDR3 totals 12 residues. The germline V gene has CDR1 SGHDN and CDR2 FVKESK. CDR3 sequence: CASSQLVTAQYF. The whole variable domain, filled in from reference TRBV14 and TRBJ2-5, reads EAGVTQFPSHSVIEKGQTVTLRCDPISGHDNLYWYRRVMGKEIKFLLHFVKESKQDESGMPNNRFLAERTGGTYSTLKVQPAELEDSGVYFCASSQLVTAQYFGPGTRLLVL.

The V call is TRBV5-6, the J call TRBJ1-2; TCRdb lists TRBD1, though no DNA is available to test this call. CDR3 length: 14 amino acids. CDR1 and CDR2 (germline): SGHDT, YYEEEE. The CDR3 sequence is CASSLPRDRDGYTF.

This clonotype is medium-sized by frequency. The chain links TRBV5-1 to TRBJ2-3; the TCRdb D gene call, TRBD2, has no DNA to confirm it. Germline-derived CDR1 and CDR2 are SGHRS and YFSETQ. This CDR3 has 16 residues. The CDR3 here is CASSDPRAGYADTQYF.

Considering frequency, this clonotype is medium-sized (0.01 to 0.1%). This sequence joins TRBV5-1 and TRBJ1-3; TCRdb gives TRBD1 as the D gene, but with no DNA this cannot be confirmed. The CDR3 loop spans 15 amino acids. The germline V gene encodes CDR1 SGHRS and CDR2 YFSETQ. Here the CDR3 reads CASSLGTASGNTIYF.

This clonotype counts as medium-sized by frequency. The CDR3 protein is CASRAGHEQYF. The chain combines TRBV28 with TRBJ2-7; the TCRdb call, TRBD1, lacks DNA for checking. Germline CDR1 MDHEN, CDR2 SYDVKM. The CDR3 has 11 residues.

Judged by frequency, this clonotype is large (0.1 to 1%). The chain combines TRBV12-3 or TRBV12-4 with TRBJ1-4; TCRdb designates TRBD1, a call that cannot be tested without DNA. There are 14 residues in the CDR3. The chain's CDR3 is CASSLRQGGEKLFF.

This clonotype is classed as medium-sized by frequency. The chain uses TRBV5-6 and TRBJ2-7; TCRdb indicates TRBD1, and absent DNA this call remains unverified. The germline V gene has CDR1 SGHDT and CDR2 YYEEEE. CDR3 size: 13 residues. This CDR3 is CASSPNRGHEQYF.

This clonotype shows up as medium-sized by frequency. The chain links TRBV6-5 to TRBJ2-2. This CDR3 spans 15 amino acids. The germline V gene has CDR1 MNHEY and CDR2 SVGAGI. CDR3 amino acids: CASSSGLSHTGELFF.

In terms of frequency, this clonotype is medium-sized (0.01 to 0.1%). V is TRBV2 and J is TRBJ1-2; TCRdb outputs TRBD1, but without DNA this stays unchecked. Germline V gene lookup returns CDR1 SNHLY and CDR2 FYNNEI. The CDR3 extends over 13 amino acids. The CDR3 here is CASRTTGPYGYTF.

By frequency, this clonotype registers medium-sized. The CDR3 here is CASSVAGGAGETQYF. The rearrangement joins TRBV9 to TRBJ2-5; TCRdb names TRBD2, which stays unverified in the absence of DNA. The CDR3 runs to 15 residues. Germline loops: CDR1 SGDLS, CDR2 YYNGEE.

Frequency places this clonotype as medium-sized. The CDR3 sequence: CSVRGDATQYF. The chain links TRBV29-1 to TRBJ2-5; TCRdb selects TRBD1, and the lack of DNA leaves this call unchecked. The germline V gene encodes CDR1 SQVTM and CDR2 ANQGSEA. This CDR3 region has 11 residues.

This clonotype is large by frequency. This chain connects TRBV7-2 to TRBJ2-1; the TCRdb call, TRBD1, lacks DNA for checking. The CDR3 is 16 residues long. Germline V gene data show CDR1 as SGHTA and CDR2 as FQGNSA. The CDR3 region is CASSLDPGATGNEQFF.